This TCR beta chain was found in a study of technical replicates of blood from a few donors. Data came from immunoSEQ multiplex PCR; TCRdb stores just in-frame clones and leaves some out. Of tens of thousands of clones in the sample, approximately 91% were seen once. The germline V and J ends were trimmed by 9 bases and 6 bases, with 12 bases remaining between them. The CDR3 has 13 residues. Germline values: CDR1 MNHEY, CDR2 SVGAGI. The sequenced sample was PBMCs. This receptor was obtained from a human donor in good health. Some clones in this sample may be carry-over from other donors' samples. The rearrangement links TRBV6-5 to TRBJ1-6, with TRBD1 as a possible D gene (6 bases). Here the CDR3 DNA reads TGTGCCAGTACGGTAGGGGGTAATTCACCCCTCCACTTT. Encoded protein: CASTVGGNSPLHF.